The 21 T cell receptor beta chains given below trace back to one sample, sequenced in a study of T cell repertoires in cytomegalovirus infection. These receptors are not linked to any known antigen. In TCRdb, the reads were re-called with MiXCR into one record per CDR3 protein. The sample consists of around 800,000 distinct CDR3 sequences, about 30% of them appearing once. Sequencing was performed on cultured CD8+ T cells from PBMCs, taken from culture after CMV antigen stimulation. The source of these receptors is a human donor in good health (CMV status not recorded). Some clones in this sample may be carry-over from other donors' samples.

This clonotype has just a few counts. This chain joins TRBV11-3 and TRBJ2-7; 8 nucleotides agree with TRBD2. This CDR3 has 16 residues. Germline CDR1 SGHNT, CDR2 YENEEA. V lost 1 base to trimming and J lost 0 bases; unmatched junction nucleotides: 5. This CDR3 reads CASSLGPSGGSYEQYF. In nucleotides, the CDR3 is TGTGCCAGCAGCTTAGGACCCAGCGGGGGCTCCTACGAGCAGTACTTC.

This chain links TRBV20-1 with TRBJ2-1; the match to TRBD1 covers 7 bases. Per germline, CDR1 DFQATT and CDR2 SNEGSKA (reference sequence). V shed 0 bases and J 0 bases; nucleotides not matched to a gene: 2. CDR3 length equals 15 residues. In nucleotides, the CDR3 is TGCAGTGCTAGAGATGGGGACAGCTCCTACAATGAGCAGTTCTTC. Protein product: CSARDGDSSYNEQFF.

About this clonotype: This may stem from a read error, because a much larger clone lies one nucleotide away. The chain carries TRBV27 and TRBJ2-2, with 11 nucleotides matching TRBD2. CDR1 MNHEY and CDR2 SMNVEV come from the germline V gene (reference sequence). This CDR3 is 14 amino acids long. Trimming removed 3 bases from V and 7 bases from J; junction bases left unmatched: 1. DNA for the CDR3: TGTGCCAGCAGTTTTGGGACTAGCGGCGGGGAGCTGTTTTTT. Its translation is CASSFGTSGGELFF.

This clonotype has just a few counts. The chain has TRBV27 and TRBJ2-3; D is unclear. Per the germline V gene, CDR1 is MNHEY and CDR2 is SMNVEV (reference sequence). This CDR3 comprises 15 residues. The V end lost 6 bases, the J end lost 1 base, and 14 bases lay between the germline ends. The CDR3 DNA reads TGTGCCAGCAGCGCACGGGCACGGGGCACAGATACGCAGTATTTT. Translated, it gives CASSARARGTDTQYF.

The V call is TRBV7-6, the J call TRBJ2-3; D not certain. V gave up 10 bases and J gave up 10 bases, with 18 bases separating them. Germline V gives CDR1 SGHVS, CDR2 FNYEAQ. The CDR3 covers 12 residues. DNA for the CDR3: TGTGCCAACAGACGACCGCAAACGGCGCAGTATTTT. It is translated as CANRRPQTAQYF.

The rearrangement joins TRBV6-5 to TRBJ2-7; D unresolved. The CDR3 contains 13 residues. Trimming took off 0 bases at V and 4 bases at J, with 7 bases between the two ends. Germline CDR1 reads MNHEY; CDR2 reads SVGAGI. The chain's CDR3 is CASSYSMGYEQYF. As DNA, the CDR3 is TGTGCCAGCAGTTACTCGATGGGATACGAGCAGTACTTC.

This clonotype was found a few times. The chain has TRBV11-2 and TRBJ2-1; weak D call: TRBD1 (6 bases). The germline V gene encodes CDR1 SGHAT and CDR2 FQNNGV. V was trimmed by 5 bases and J by 11 bases, leaving 10 bases between them. This CDR3 has 11 residues. Here the CDR3 reads CASSRQAKQFF. In nucleotides, the CDR3 is TGTGCCAGCAGCCGACAGGCTAAGCAGTTCTTC.

This clonotype occurred a few times. The J gene is TRBJ2-7, the V gene TRBV7-9; unclear D gene. The CDR3 loop spans 13 amino acids. Per germline, CDR1 SEHNR and CDR2 FQNEAQ (reference sequence). V dropped 8 bases and J dropped 1 base, with 12 bases sitting between them. CDR3 nucleotides: TGTGCCAGCTCAATTGGGGAATCCTACGAGCAGTACGTC. This translates into CASSIGESYEQYV.

The J gene is TRBJ2-3, the V gene TRBV6-5; D might be TRBD2 (5 bases). The germline CDR1 and CDR2 sequences are MNHEY and SVGAGI. This CDR3 is built from 12 residues. The ends were cut back, 6 bases at V and 6 bases at J, with 10 bases in the middle. The CDR3 coding sequence is TGTGCCAGCAGCCGAGGGTGGGATACGCAGTATTTT. Translated, it gives CASSRGWDTQYF.

This clonotype has at least ten counts. The chain employs TRBV7-8 and TRBJ1-1; D unresolved. CDR3 size: 14 residues. CDR1 is SGHVS and CDR2 is FQNEAQ in the germline V gene. Trimming cost V 4 bases and J 10 bases, with 19 bases left between them. CDR3 in DNA: TGTGCCAGCAGCTCCCGCTCCGGTGGGGTTGGAGCTTTCTTT. Translating gives CASSSRSGGVGAFF.

The V gene is TRBV12-3 or TRBV12-4, the J gene TRBJ1-1, with 8 bases identical to TRBD1. The J segment lost 4 bases and the V segment lost 6 bases, leaving 10 bases of the junction unmatched. The CDR3 totals 15 residues. This CDR3 is CASSPNAGGFTEAFF. CDR3 nucleotides: TGTGCCAGCAGCCCTAACGCAGGGGGCTTCACTGAAGCTTTCTTT.

This chain joins TRBV12-3 or TRBV12-4 and TRBJ2-2; 7 bases are a match to TRBD2. Trimming cost V 4 bases and J 2 bases; bases outside gene matches: 10. The CDR3 is made up of 17 amino acids. The chain's CDR3 is CASSSPPGLTNTGELFF. CDR3 DNA: TGTGCCAGCAGTTCCCCTCCGGGACTAACTAACACCGGGGAGCTGTTTTTT.

This chain uses TRBV5-1 with TRBJ1-2, with D unresolved. CDR3 length: 14 residues. Germline V gene sequence: CDR1 SGHRS, CDR2 YFSETQ. V was clipped by 0 bases and J by 4 bases, with 10 bases between them. This CDR3 is CASSLGQASYGYTF. CDR3 nucleotide sequence: TGCGCCAGCAGCTTGGGTCAGGCGAGCTATGGCTACACCTTC.

This clonotype showed up just a few times. This chain uses TRBV6-5 with TRBJ2-7, with TRBD2 matching over 13 bases. This CDR3 region has 14 residues. V was clipped by 6 bases and J by 6 bases; unmatched bases: 5. Germline V gives CDR1 MNHEY, CDR2 SVGAGI. The CDR3 loop reads CASRGLAGEGEQYV. CDR3 bases: TGTGCCAGCAGAGGACTAGCGGGGGAAGGCGAGCAGTACGTC.

V is TRBV7-3 and J is TRBJ2-2, with a tentative D call TRBD2 (6 bases). The CDR3 runs 17 residues. Germline loops: CDR1 SGHTA, CDR2 FQGTGA. With 0 bases removed from V and 3 bases from J, the gap between germline ends came to 14 bases. The CDR3 sequence: CASSLTLGRGDTGELFF. DNA for the CDR3: TGTGCCAGCAGCTTAACGTTGGGGCGGGGAGACACCGGGGAGCTGTTTTTT.

The rearrangement uses TRBV27 and TRBJ2-7, with TRBD2 matching 7 bases. The CDR3 is 16 residues long. Unmatched junction bases numbered 8, after V lost 1 base and J lost 2 bases. CDR1 and CDR2 from the germline V gene are MNHEY and SMNVEV (reference sequence). The DNA for the CDR3 is TGTGCCAGCAGTTTATTGCCTAGCGGCGTGGCCTACGAGCAGTACTTC. The encoded protein is CASSLLPSGVAYEQYF.

The chain employs TRBV6-2 or TRBV6-3 and TRBJ1-4, with D hard to call. The V end lost 8 bases, the J end lost 11 bases, and 21 bases lay between the germline ends. The germline CDR1 and CDR2 sequences are MNHEY and SVGEGT. This CDR3 is built from 14 residues. The CDR3 region has the DNA TGTGCCAGCGGAAATGCCCCAGCATCGGACAAACTGTTTTTT. Amino acids: CASGNAPASDKLFF.

A remark on this clonotype: The junction departs from germline at one end; a sequencing error may be responsible. The V gene is TRBV27, the J gene TRBJ1-4; D unclear. The germline gives CDR1 MNHEY, CDR2 SMNVEV (reference sequence). The CDR3 contains 13 residues. DNA for the CDR3: TGTGTCAGCAGTTTAGGGATAGGAGAAAAACTGTTTTTT. As protein: CVSSLGIGEKLFF.

There are many counts of this clonotype. This chain links TRBV11-1 with TRBJ2-1; 10 nucleotides agree with TRBD2. Germline lookup yields CDR1 SGHAT and CDR2 FQDESV (reference sequence). The CDR3 consists of 15 residues. V lost 2 bases, J lost 6 bases, and 4 bases stayed unmatched. CDR3 DNA sequence: TGTGCCAGCAGCTTATTTCCTAGCGGGGGCAATGAGCAGTTCTTC. Its translation: CASSLFPSGGNEQFF.

The chain has TRBV4-1 and TRBJ2-1; TRBD2 agrees at 10 bases. The germline V gene encodes CDR1 MGHRA and CDR2 YSYEKL. The CDR3 is made up of 15 amino acids. J was trimmed by 8 bases and V by 0 bases; bases with no gene match: 4. The CDR3 sequence is CASSQEGLAIDEQFF. DNA of the CDR3: TGCGCCAGCAGCCAAGAGGGACTAGCGATCGATGAGCAGTTCTTC.

In this sample, this clonotype turned up a few times. The chain carries TRBV6-1 and TRBJ2-1; weak D call: TRBD2 (5 bases). Germline-derived CDR1 and CDR2 are MNHNS and SASEGT. Trimming removed 4 bases at V and 3 bases at J, with 13 bases between. The CDR3 has 15 residues. The CDR3 here is CASSVWGEDYNEQFF. CDR3 nucleotides: TGTGCCAGCAGTGTTTGGGGAGAGGACTACAATGAGCAGTTCTTC.